What follows are 29 T cell receptor beta chains derived from one specimen sequenced in a study of beta chain features in type 1 diabetes. Isolated RNA was reverse transcribed in full, so expressed TCRB transcripts were sequenced. The assay was immunoSEQ multiplex PCR, and TCRdb's table has in-frame clones only and misses some. The sample lists around 300,000 clones, approximately 9.9% occurring once. The source material was naive CD4+ T cells from blood. Source of these receptors: a woman in her 30s in good health.

In nucleotides, the CDR3 is TGTGCCAGCAGCCCCAGAGAGGACTATGGCTACACCTTC. The encoded protein is CASSPREDYGYTF. The chain is built from TRBV6-5 and TRBJ1-2; D is undetermined. Germline CDR1 and CDR2: MNHEY and SVGAGI. This CDR3 comprises 13 residues. With 6 bases removed from V and 3 bases from J, the gap between germline ends came to 11 bases.

The chain links TRBV29-1 to TRBJ1-1, with D perhaps matching TRBD1 (6 bases). CDR3 size: 12 residues. Trimming removed 7 bases from V and 0 bases from J, with 9 bases in between. CDR1 is SQVTM, CDR2 ANQGSEA, per germline. The CDR3 reads CSAGQMNTEAFF. The CDR3 nucleotides read TGCAGCGCCGGACAGATGAACACTGAAGCTTTCTTT.

As DNA, the CDR3 is TGTGCCAGCAGCTTGACGGGCACCGGGGAGCTGTTTTTT. It is translated as CASSLTGTGELFF. The chain has TRBV7-9 and TRBJ2-2; D not certain. This CDR3 has 13 residues. Deletions cut 3 bases from V and 4 bases from J, with 6 bases between. The germline V gene encodes CDR1 SEHNR and CDR2 FQNEAQ (reference sequence).

This clone showed up just a few times. This chain joins TRBV5-1 and TRBJ2-1; 9 nucleotides align to TRBD2. V shed 0 bases, J shed 8 bases, and the junction held 6 bases outside the gene matches. Germline CDR1 and CDR2: SGHRS and YFSETQ. The CDR3 length is 15 residues. The CDR3 sequence is CASSLGLAGIYEQFF. The CDR3 region has the DNA TGCGCCAGCAGCTTGGGTCTAGCGGGAATATATGAGCAGTTCTTC.

The CDR3 is CSVAGTSQETQYF. The CDR3 DNA reads as TGCAGCGTGGCAGGGACATCTCAAGAGACCCAGTACTTC. The gene calls are TRBV29-1 and TRBJ2-5; D possibly corresponds to TRBD1 (6 bases). The CDR3 loop spans 13 amino acids. The ends were cut back, 6 bases at V and 2 bases at J, with 13 bases in the middle. Germline CDR1 is SQVTM and CDR2 is ANQGSEA.

The V call is TRBV30, the J call TRBJ1-1; the D gene is possibly TRBD1 (5 bases). V was trimmed by 5 bases and J by 1 base, leaving 14 bases between them. Per the germline V gene, CDR1 is GTSNPN and CDR2 is SVGIG (reference sequence). The CDR3 is 14 amino acids. The CDR3 region has the DNA TGTGCCTGGGCCCCGGGGGGTCCGAACACTGAAGCTTTCTTT. Residues: CAWAPGGPNTEAFF.

The chain employs TRBV28 and TRBJ2-3; 7 bases are a match to TRBD2. The CDR3 extends over 15 amino acids. Losses at the gene ends were 11 bases for V and 2 bases for J; bases not matched to a gene: 13. Germline loops: CDR1 MDHEN, CDR2 SYDVKM. The CDR3 here is CASASGSGFTDTQYF. CDR3 nucleotide sequence: TGTGCCTCGGCTAGCGGATCCGGCTTCACAGATACGCAGTATTTT.

The CDR3 loop reads CAWSVYSQETQYF. Here the CDR3 DNA reads TGTGCCTGGAGTGTATACTCCCAAGAGACCCAGTACTTC. This chain joins TRBV30 and TRBJ2-5; D gene ambiguous. CDR3 length: 13 amino acids. The germline gives CDR1 GTSNPN, CDR2 SVGIG (reference sequence). Trimming stripped 0 bases from V and 1 base from J, with 6 bases between.

This chain uses TRBV30 with TRBJ1-1, with TRBD1 matching 8 bases. The CDR3 totals 15 residues. From germline, CDR1 is GTSNPN and CDR2 SVGIG (reference sequence). J was trimmed by 4 bases and V by 0 bases; bases with no gene match: 7. The CDR3, as DNA: TGTGCCTGGAGTGTACAGGGCAGGGGGCCCACTGAAGCTTTCTTT. Translating gives CAWSVQGRGPTEAFF. The full variable domain, in which reference TRBV30 and TRBJ1-1 provide the parts outside the CDR3, is SQTIHQWPATLVQPVGSPLSLECTVEGTSNPNLYWYRQAAGRGLQLLFYSVGIGQISSEVPQNLSASRPQDRQFILSSKKLLLSDSGFYLCAWSVQGRGPTEAFFGQGTRLTVV.

The V gene is TRBV5-4, the J gene TRBJ2-1, with 7 positions matching TRBD2. The length of the CDR3 is 14 residues. Trimming took 0 bases from V and 9 from J; bases not matched to a gene: 6. Looked up from germline, CDR1 is SGHNT and CDR2 is YYREEE (reference sequence). Written as DNA, the CDR3 is TGTGCCAGCAGCTTGGGCGGGAGAATCCGTGAGCAGTTCTTC. It translates to CASSLGGRIREQFF.

This chain uses TRBV28 with TRBJ2-1; 7 positions agree with TRBD1. The CDR3 extends over 15 amino acids. Germline CDR1 reads MDHEN; CDR2 reads SYDVKM. V dropped 2 bases and J dropped 7; count of bases not matched to a gene: 8. The CDR3 is CASSLGTAGRNEQFF. The DNA of the CDR3 is TGTGCCAGCAGTTTAGGGACAGCCGGCCGGAATGAGCAGTTCTTC.

This rearrangement joins TRBV6-5 to TRBJ1-1; D might be TRBD1 (5 bases). The ends were cut back, 2 bases at V and 8 bases at J, with 15 bases in the middle. Germline lookup yields CDR1 MNHEY and CDR2 SVGAGI. CDR3 length: 14 residues. Written as DNA, the CDR3 is TGTGCCAGCAGTTACGGGACTCCCAATACGGAAGCTTTCTTT. This translates into CASSYGTPNTEAFF.

This clone appeared many times. Here the CDR3 DNA reads TGCGCCAGCAGCCAATTGACAGGGCCCTACGAGCAGTACTTC. Its protein is CASSQLTGPYEQYF. V gene TRBV4-3 combines with J gene TRBJ2-7, with 7 bases that match TRBD1. The CDR3 totals 14 residues. V shed 2 bases and J 2 bases; nucleotides not matched to a gene: 3. Germline CDR1 is LGHNA and CDR2 is YSLEER.

In its sample, this clone was seen a few times. This sequence joins TRBV7-2 and TRBJ2-7, with 14 bases matching TRBD2. The CDR3 is 15 amino acids. The germline V gene has CDR1 SGHTA and CDR2 FQGNSA. Trimming removed 5 bases from V and 3 bases from J; junction bases left unmatched: 3. The CDR3 region is CASSQGTSGSYEQYF. CDR3 nucleotide sequence: TGTGCCAGCAGCCAAGGGACTAGCGGGAGCTACGAGCAGTACTTC. Drawing the rest from reference TRBV7-2 and TRBJ2-7, the complete variable domain is GAGVSQSPSNKVTEKGKDVELRCDPISGHTALYWYRQSLGQGLEFLIYFQGNSAPDKSGLPSDRFSAERTGGSVSTLTIQRTQQEDSAVYLCASSQGTSGSYEQYFGPGTRLTVT.

The chain joins TRBV30 to TRBJ2-1; TRBD2 might be the D (5 bases). There are 12 residues in the CDR3. CDR1 is GTSNPN, CDR2 SVGIG, per germline (reference sequence). The V end was cut by 8 bases, the J end by 6 bases, with 14 bases between. The CDR3 nucleotides read TGTGCCGGATGGAGGTTTCGCAATGAGCAGTTCTTC. Protein sequence: CAGWRFRNEQFF.

This chain joins TRBV4-3 and TRBJ2-2; the D is unclear. The CDR3 sequence is 12 residues long. V lost 2 bases and J lost 6, with 4 bases in between. Germline values: CDR1 LGHNA, CDR2 YSLEER. In DNA form, the CDR3 reads TGCGCCAGCAGCCAAACATCCGGGGAGCTGTTTTTT. It is translated as CASSQTSGELFF.

This clone has a handful of counts. The rearrangement uses TRBV7-2 and TRBJ2-5, with D tentatively TRBD1 (6 bases). V dropped 4 bases and J dropped 4 bases, with 13 bases sitting between them. Germline V gene data show CDR1 as SGHTA and CDR2 as FQGNSA. CDR3 length: 14 amino acids. DNA for the CDR3: TGTGCCAGCAGCTGGAACGACAGGCCAGAGACCCAGTACTTC. Translation gives CASSWNDRPETQYF.

The chain links TRBV30 to TRBJ2-7; 8 bases match TRBD2. The V and J ends lost 3 bases and 12 bases, in that order; junction bases with no gene match: 10. Germline CDR1 GTSNPN, CDR2 SVGIG (reference sequence). The CDR3 is 12 residues long. This chain's CDR3 is CAWSPGGEVLYF. The DNA for the CDR3 is TGTGCCTGGAGCCCGGGAGGGGAGGTACTGTACTTC.

The gene calls are TRBV11-3 and TRBJ1-1; the D gene is possibly TRBD1 (5 bases). Germline lookup yields CDR1 SGHNT and CDR2 YENEEA. Trimming pared 5 bases from V and 7 bases from J, leaving 14 bases between. This CDR3 is built from 13 residues. The CDR3 loop is CASSLGTLGEAFF. Written as DNA, the CDR3 is TGTGCCAGCAGCCTCGGGACTCTCGGTGAAGCTTTCTTT.

This clone was seen more than once but under ten times. The chain joins TRBV30 to TRBJ2-7, with D possibly being TRBD2 (6 bases). Germline CDR1 is GTSNPN and CDR2 is SVGIG (reference sequence). V was trimmed by 5 bases and J by 4 bases, leaving 18 bases between them. CDR3 length: 14 amino acids. CDR3 amino acids: CAWDRTGGSYEQYF. The CDR3 nucleotides read TGTGCCTGGGACCGAACCGGGGGTTCGTACGAGCAGTACTTC.

In this sample, this clone turned up a few times. This chain uses TRBV27 with TRBJ2-3; the match to TRBD1 covers 8 bases. The V segment lost 2 bases and the J segment 7 bases; nucleotides outside the gene matches: 5. The CDR3 contains 14 residues. Germline V CDR1 and CDR2: MNHEY, SMNVEV (reference sequence). CDR3 protein: CASSLRTGWNTQYF. The CDR3 bases are TGTGCCAGCAGTTTACGGACAGGGTGGAATACGCAGTATTTT.

This clone was observed a few times. The V and J genes are TRBV18 and TRBJ2-3; perhaps TRBD2 as D (5 bases). Germline V lookup: CDR1 KGHSH, CDR2 LQKENI. V was pared by 0 bases and J by 2 bases, with 15 bases between. CDR3 length: 17 residues. The chain's CDR3 is CASSPPSLALATDTQYF. The CDR3 nucleotides read TGTGCCAGCTCACCACCGTCGCTAGCCCTTGCCACAGATACGCAGTATTTT.

J is TRBJ2-3 and V is TRBV9; perhaps TRBD2 as D (5 bases). V lost 0 bases and J 1 base, leaving 9 bases between the germline ends. CDR1 is SGDLS and CDR2 is YYNGEE in the germline V gene. The CDR3 contains 15 residues. CDR3 nucleotide sequence: TGTGCCAGCAGCGTAGCTAGGCGGGGCACAGATACGCAGTATTTT. It specifies CASSVARRGTDTQYF.

Only a few counts were recorded for this clone. This chain connects TRBV7-9 to TRBJ2-3; 10 bases match TRBD1. Germline trimming cut 5 bases from V and 3 bases from J; bases unmatched to any gene: 11. In germline, CDR1 is SEHNR, CDR2 FQNEAQ (reference sequence). CDR3 length equals 17 residues. The CDR3 DNA sequence: TGTGCCAGCAGCCCCCAGACAGGGGGCCTGAGGACAGATACGCAGTATTTT. Translating gives CASSPQTGGLRTDTQYF.

This clone has a handful of counts. The chain joins TRBV15 to TRBJ2-1; 10 positions agree with TRBD2. There are 16 residues in the CDR3. Germline V gene lookup returns CDR1 LNHNV and CDR2 YYDKDF (reference sequence). V dropped 2 bases and J dropped 6; count of bases not matched to a gene: 7. CDR3 nucleotide sequence: TGTGCCACCAGCAGACACACTAGCGGGGAGCTCAATGAGCAGTTCTTC. This translates into CATSRHTSGELNEQFF.

V and J are TRBV28 and TRBJ1-5; 10 bases are a match to TRBD1. CDR1 and CDR2 from the germline V gene are MDHEN and SYDVKM. Trimming cost V 2 bases and J 9 bases; bases outside gene matches: 10. This CDR3 has 16 residues. CDR3 residues: CASSLPPGQGTLPQHF. The CDR3 DNA reads TGTGCCAGCAGTTTACCCCCGGGACAGGGGACCTTGCCCCAGCATTTT. Full variable domain (outside the CDR3, taken from reference TRBV28 and TRBJ1-5): DVKVTQSSRYLVKRTGEKVFLECVQDMDHENMFWYRQDPGLGLRLIYFSYDVKMKEKGDIPEGYSVSREKKERFSLILESASTNQTSMYLCASSLPPGQGTLPQHFGDGTRLSIL.

A word on this clone: Because the CDR3 is missing its conserved closing phenylalanine or tryptophan, this is likely a read error. The limits of the CDR3 on the DNA are not certain, so only TCRdb's listed CDR3 is given. The chain links TRBV20-1 to TRBJ2-7; the table's TRBD1 call for D was not verified on the DNA. Germline CDR1 DFQATT, CDR2 SNEGSKA (reference sequence). The CDR3 totals 8 residues, both ends included. CDR3 sequence reads: CSRGQLGD.

The J gene is TRBJ2-6, the V gene TRBV25-1; possible D gene TRBD1, 5 bases. Trimming pared 7 bases from V and 0 bases from J, leaving 16 bases between. CDR1 MGHDK and CDR2 SYGVNS come from the germline V gene. The length of the CDR3 is 17 residues. The chain's CDR3 is CASTTSAGISGANVLTF. The CDR3 nucleotides are TGTGCCAGCACCACCTCCGCAGGGATCTCTGGGGCCAACGTCCTGACTTTC.

This chain connects TRBV7-2 to TRBJ2-7; D perhaps matches TRBD1 (6 bases). Trimming cost V 3 bases and J 4 bases, with 22 bases left between them. CDR3 length: 17 residues. The germline gives CDR1 SGHTA, CDR2 FQGNSA. CDR3 in DNA: TGTGCCAGCAGCTTGTTCTTGGCAGGGGAGAGGTTGTACGAGCAGTACTTC. Protein: CASSLFLAGERLYEQYF.